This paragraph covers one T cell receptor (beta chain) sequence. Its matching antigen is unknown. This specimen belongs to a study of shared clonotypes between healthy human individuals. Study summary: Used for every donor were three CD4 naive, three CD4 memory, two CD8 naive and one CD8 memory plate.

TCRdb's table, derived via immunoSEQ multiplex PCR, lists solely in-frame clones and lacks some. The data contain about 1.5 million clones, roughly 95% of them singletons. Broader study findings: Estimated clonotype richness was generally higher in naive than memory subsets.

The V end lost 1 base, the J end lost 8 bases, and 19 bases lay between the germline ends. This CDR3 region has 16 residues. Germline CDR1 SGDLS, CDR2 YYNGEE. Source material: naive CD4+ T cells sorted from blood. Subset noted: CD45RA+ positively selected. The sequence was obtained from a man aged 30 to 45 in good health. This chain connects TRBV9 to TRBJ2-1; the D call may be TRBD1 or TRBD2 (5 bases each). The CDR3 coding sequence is TGTGCCAGCAGCGTAACCCCCCGGGGCGCGGGTGATGAGCAGTTCTTC. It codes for CASSVTPRGAGDEQFF.